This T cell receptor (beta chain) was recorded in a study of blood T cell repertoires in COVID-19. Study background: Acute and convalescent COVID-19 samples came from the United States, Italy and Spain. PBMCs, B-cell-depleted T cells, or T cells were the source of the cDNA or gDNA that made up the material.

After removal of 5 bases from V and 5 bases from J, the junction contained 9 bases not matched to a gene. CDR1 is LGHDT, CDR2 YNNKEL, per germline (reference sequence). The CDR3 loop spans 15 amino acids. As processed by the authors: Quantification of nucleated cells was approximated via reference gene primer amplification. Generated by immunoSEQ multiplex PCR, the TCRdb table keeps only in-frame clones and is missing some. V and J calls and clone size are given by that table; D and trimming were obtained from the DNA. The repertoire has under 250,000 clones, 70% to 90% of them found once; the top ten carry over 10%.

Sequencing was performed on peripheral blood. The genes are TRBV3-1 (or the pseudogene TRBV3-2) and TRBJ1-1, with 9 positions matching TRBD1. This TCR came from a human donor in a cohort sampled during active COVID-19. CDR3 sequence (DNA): TGTGCCAGCAGCTTCGGACAGGGGCAGGTGACTGAAGCTTTCTTT. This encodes CASSFGQGQVTEAFF.